This paragraph reports one T cell receptor (beta chain). Libraries were prepared by immunoSEQ multiplex PCR; TCRdb keeps only in-frame clonotypes and omits some of them. The table lists about 87,000 clones, just under 90% of them singletons. The data belong to a study of OX40 agonist ivuxolimab in advanced cancers. The germline V gene has CDR1 SQVTM and CDR2 ANQGSEA. The CDR3 runs to 12 residues. Trimming removed 7 bases from V and 6 bases from J, with 13 bases in between. The source is an adult with an advanced solid tumor such as melanoma, head and neck, liver or kidney cancer. The material was CD4+ or CD8+ T cells sorted from blood, obtained in a trial of the OX40 agonist ivuxolimab. The chain has TRBV29-1 and TRBJ2-1; the D is unclear. The CDR3 DNA sequence: TGCAGCGCCGAAGGCTGGGGCAATGAGCAGTTCTTC. It specifies CSAEGWGNEQFF.